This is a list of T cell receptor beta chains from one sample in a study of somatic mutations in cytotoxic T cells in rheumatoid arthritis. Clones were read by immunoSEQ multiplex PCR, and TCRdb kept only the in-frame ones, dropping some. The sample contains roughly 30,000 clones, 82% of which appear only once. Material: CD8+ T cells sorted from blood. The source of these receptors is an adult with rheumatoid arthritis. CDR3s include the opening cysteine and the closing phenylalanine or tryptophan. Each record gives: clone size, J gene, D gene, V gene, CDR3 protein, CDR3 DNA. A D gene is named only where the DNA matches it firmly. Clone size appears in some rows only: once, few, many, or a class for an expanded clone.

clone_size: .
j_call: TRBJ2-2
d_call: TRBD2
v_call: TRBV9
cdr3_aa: CASSGGHGTSGVLSWAGELFF
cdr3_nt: TGTGCCAGCAGCGGTGGACACGGGACTAGCGGGGTCCTTAGTTGGGCCGGGGAGCTGTTTTTT

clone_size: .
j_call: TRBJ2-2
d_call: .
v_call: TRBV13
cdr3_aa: CASSLMGGVTGELFF
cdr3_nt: TGTGCCAGCAGTCTTATGGGGGGAGTCACCGGGGAGCTGTTTTTT

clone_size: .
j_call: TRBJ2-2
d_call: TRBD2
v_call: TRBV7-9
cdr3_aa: CASSSTLAGGRNGELFF
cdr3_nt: TGTGCCAGCAGCAGCACCCTAGCGGGAGGGCGGAACGGGGAGCTGTTTTTT

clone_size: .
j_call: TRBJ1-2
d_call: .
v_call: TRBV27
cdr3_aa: CASRDTGMYYGYTF
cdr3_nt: TGTGCCAGCAGGGATACAGGGATGTACTATGGCTACACCTTC

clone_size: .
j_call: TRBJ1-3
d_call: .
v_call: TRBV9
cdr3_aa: CASSEPTGPLMDTIYF
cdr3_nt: TGTGCCAGCAGCGAACCGACAGGTCCCTTGATGGACACCATATATTTT

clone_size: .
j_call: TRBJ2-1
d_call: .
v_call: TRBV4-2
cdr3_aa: CASSQDRRVVGNEQFF
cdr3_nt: TGTGCCAGCAGCCAAGATAGGAGAGTAGTCGGAAATGAGCAGTTCTTC

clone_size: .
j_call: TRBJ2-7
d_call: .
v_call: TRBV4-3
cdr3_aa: CASSQDPQGGEQYF
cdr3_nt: TGCGCCAGCAGCCAAGATCCCCAGGGAGGCGAGCAGTACTTC

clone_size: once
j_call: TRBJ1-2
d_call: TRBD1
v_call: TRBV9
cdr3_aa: CASSPSGTALWYGYTF
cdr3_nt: TGTGCCAGCAGCCCCTCTGGGACAGCGCTATGGTATGGCTACACCTTC

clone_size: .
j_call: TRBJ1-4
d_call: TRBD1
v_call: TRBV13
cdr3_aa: CASSVTGERGEKLFF
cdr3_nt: TGTGCCAGCAGCGTCACAGGGGAAAGGGGCGAAAAACTGTTTTTT

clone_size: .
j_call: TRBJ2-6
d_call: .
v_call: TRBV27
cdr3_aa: CASSLSGGANVLTF
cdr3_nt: TGTGCCAGCAGTTTATCTGGTGGGGCCAACGTCCTGACTTTC

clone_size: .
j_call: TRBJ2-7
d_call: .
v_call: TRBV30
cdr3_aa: CAWQQGYEQYF
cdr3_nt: TGTGCCTGGCAACAGGGTTACGAGCAGTACTTC

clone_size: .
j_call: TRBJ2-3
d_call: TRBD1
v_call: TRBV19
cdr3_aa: CASSFRTGPDTQYF
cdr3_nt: TGTGCCAGTAGTTTCCGGACAGGGCCAGATACGCAGTATTTT

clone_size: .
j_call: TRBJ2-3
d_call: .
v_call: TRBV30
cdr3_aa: CAWSPTDTQYF
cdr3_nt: TGTGCCTGGAGTCCCACAGATACGCAGTATTTT

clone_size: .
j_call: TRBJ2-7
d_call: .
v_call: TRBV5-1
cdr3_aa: CASSTTAPYEQYF
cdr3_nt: TGCGCCAGCAGCACGACGGCTCCTTACGAGCAGTACTTC

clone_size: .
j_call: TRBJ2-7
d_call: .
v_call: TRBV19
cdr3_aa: CASSIGQGGYEQYF
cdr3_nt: TGTGCCAGTAGTATAGGGCAGGGAGGCTACGAGCAGTACTTC

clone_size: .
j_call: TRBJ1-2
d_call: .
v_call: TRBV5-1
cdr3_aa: CASSFRADGYTF
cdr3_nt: TGCGCCAGCAGCTTCCGGGCGGATGGCTACACCTTC

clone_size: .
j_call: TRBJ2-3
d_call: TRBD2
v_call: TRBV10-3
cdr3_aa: CAIRSLAGGPWDTQYF
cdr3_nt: TGTGCCATCAGATCACTAGCGGGGGGGCCCTGGGATACGCAGTATTTT

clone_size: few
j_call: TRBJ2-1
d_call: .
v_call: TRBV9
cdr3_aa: CASSVAPGVYNEQFF
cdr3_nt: TGTGCCAGCAGCGTAGCCCCGGGGGTCTACAATGAGCAGTTCTTC

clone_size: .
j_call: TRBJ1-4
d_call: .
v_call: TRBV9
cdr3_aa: CASSIPGSGGDEKLFF
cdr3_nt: TGTGCCAGCAGCATCCCTGGGTCGGGAGGGGATGAAAAACTGTTTTTT

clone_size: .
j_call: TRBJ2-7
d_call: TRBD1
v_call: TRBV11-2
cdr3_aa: CASSLSQGAWEQYF
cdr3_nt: TGTGCCAGCAGCTTATCCCAGGGGGCCTGGGAGCAGTACTTC

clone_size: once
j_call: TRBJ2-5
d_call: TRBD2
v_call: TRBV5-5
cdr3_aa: CASSSGLANQETQYF
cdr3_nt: TGTGCCAGCAGCTCGGGACTAGCGAATCAAGAGACCCAGTACTTC

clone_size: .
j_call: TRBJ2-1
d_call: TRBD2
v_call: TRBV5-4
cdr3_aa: CASSMLGRASGVNEQFF
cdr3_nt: TGTGCCAGCAGCATGCTCGGGAGGGCCTCCGGGGTTAATGAGCAGTTCTTC

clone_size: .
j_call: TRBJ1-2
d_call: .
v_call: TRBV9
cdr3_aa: CASSTNRGTDLHGYTF
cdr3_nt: TGTGCCAGCAGCACTAATAGGGGGACCGATCTACATGGCTACACCTTC

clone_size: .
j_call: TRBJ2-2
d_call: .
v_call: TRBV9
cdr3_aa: CASSGGDGTGELFF
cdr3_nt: TGTGCCAGCAGCGGGGGGGACGGCACCGGGGAGCTGTTTTTT

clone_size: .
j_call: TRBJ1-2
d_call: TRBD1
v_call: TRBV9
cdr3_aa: CASSVGGTGTGLNHGYTF
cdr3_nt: TGTGCCAGCAGCGTAGGGGGAACCGGGACAGGGTTGAATCACGGCTACACCTTC

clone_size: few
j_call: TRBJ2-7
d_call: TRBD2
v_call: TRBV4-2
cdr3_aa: CASSQDETSGSYEQYF
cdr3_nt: TGTGCCAGCAGCCAAGATGAGACTAGCGGGAGTTACGAGCAGTACTTC

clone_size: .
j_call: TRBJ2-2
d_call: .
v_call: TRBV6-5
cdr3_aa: CASSYGHTGELFF
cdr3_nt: TGTGCCAGCAGTTACGGGCACACCGGGGAGCTGTTTTTT

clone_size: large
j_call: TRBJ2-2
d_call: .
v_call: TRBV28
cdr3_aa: CASSYYPSGTGELFF
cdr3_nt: TGTGCCAGCAGCTATTATCCCTCAGGCACCGGGGAGCTGTTTTTT

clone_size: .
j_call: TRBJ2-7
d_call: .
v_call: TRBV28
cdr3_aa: CASSLLGISYEQYF
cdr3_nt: TGTGCCAGCAGTTTGCTGGGGATCTCCTACGAGCAGTACTTC

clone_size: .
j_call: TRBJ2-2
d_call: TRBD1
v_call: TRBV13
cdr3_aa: CASSLEGQAFSPTSGELFF
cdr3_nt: TGTGCCAGCAGCTTAGAGGGACAGGCGTTTTCACCGACGTCCGGGGAGCTGTTTTTT

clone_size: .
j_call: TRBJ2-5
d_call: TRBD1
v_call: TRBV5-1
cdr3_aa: CASSPGQGLLETQYF
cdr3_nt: TGCGCCAGCAGCCCTGGACAGGGGTTACTAGAGACCCAGTACTTC

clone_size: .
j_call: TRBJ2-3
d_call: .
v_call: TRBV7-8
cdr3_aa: CASFDTGTDTQYF
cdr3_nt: TGTGCCAGCTTTGACACGGGCACAGATACGCAGTATTTT

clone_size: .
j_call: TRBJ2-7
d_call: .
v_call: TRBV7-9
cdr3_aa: CASSGTRVHEQYF
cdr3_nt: TGTGCCAGCAGCGGGACCCGGGTTCACGAGCAGTACTTC

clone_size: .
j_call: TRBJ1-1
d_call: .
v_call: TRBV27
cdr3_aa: CASSMRTANTEAFF
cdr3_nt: TGTGCCAGCAGTATGAGGACAGCGAACACTGAAGCTTTCTTT

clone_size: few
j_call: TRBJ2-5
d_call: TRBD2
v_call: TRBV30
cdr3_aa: CAWSVGGSQETQYF
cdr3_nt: TGTGCCTGGAGTGTAGGCGGGAGCCAAGAGACCCAGTACTTC

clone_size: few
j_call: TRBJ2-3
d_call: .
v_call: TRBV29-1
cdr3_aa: CSVEDWAGALAGDTQYF
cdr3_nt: TGCAGCGTTGAAGATTGGGCCGGGGCCCTCGCGGGAGATACGCAGTATTTT

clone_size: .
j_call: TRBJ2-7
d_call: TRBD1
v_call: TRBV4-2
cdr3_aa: CASSQDPGTGGYEQYF
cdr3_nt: TGTGCCAGCAGCCAAGATCCGGGGACAGGGGGCTACGAGCAGTACTTC

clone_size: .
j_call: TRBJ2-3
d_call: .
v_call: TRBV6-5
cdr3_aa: CASSWNGADTQYF
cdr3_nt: TGTGCCAGCAGCTGGAACGGGGCAGATACGCAGTATTTT

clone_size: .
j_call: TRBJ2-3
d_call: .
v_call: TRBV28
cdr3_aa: CASGASSARDTQYF
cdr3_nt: TGTGCCAGCGGGGCGAGCAGCGCGCGCGATACGCAGTATTTT

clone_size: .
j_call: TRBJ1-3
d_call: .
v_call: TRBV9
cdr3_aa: CASSVGGNTIYF
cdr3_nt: TGTGCCAGCAGCGTAGGGGGAAACACCATATATTTT

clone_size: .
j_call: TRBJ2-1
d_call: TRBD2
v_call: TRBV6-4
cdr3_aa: CASSDRAGGPNEQFF
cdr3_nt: TGTGCCAGCAGTGACAGGGCGGGAGGGCCCAATGAGCAGTTCTTC

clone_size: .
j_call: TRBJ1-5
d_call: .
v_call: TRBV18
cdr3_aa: CASSREGVHQPQHF
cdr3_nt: TGTGCCAGCTCCCGGGAGGGTGTGCATCAGCCCCAGCATTTT

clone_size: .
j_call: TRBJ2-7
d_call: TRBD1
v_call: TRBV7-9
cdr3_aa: CASSFTGGFYEQYF
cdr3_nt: TGTGCCAGCAGTTTCACAGGGGGTTTCTACGAGCAGTACTTC

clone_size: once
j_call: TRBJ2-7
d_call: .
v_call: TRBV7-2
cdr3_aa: CASSRTPYEQYF
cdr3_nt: TGTGCCAGCAGCCGGACCCCCTACGAGCAGTACTTC

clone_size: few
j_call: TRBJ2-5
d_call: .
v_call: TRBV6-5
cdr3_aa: CASSYGETQYF
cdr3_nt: TGTGCCAGCAGTTACGGAGAGACCCAGTACTTC

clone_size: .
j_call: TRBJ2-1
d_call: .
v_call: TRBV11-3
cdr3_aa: CASSKPGINEQFF
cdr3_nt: TGTGCCAGCAGCAAGCCCGGTATCAATGAGCAGTTCTTC

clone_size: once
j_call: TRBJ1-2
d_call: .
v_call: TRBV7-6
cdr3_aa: CASSLGGQNQNYGYTF
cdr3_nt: TGTGCCAGCAGCTTAGGAGGCCAGAACCAGAACTATGGCTACACCTTC

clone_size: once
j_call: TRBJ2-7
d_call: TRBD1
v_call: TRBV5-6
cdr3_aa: CASSLGPLGTGSYEQYF
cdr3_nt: TGTGCCAGCAGCTTGGGGCCCCTAGGGACAGGCTCCTACGAGCAGTACTTC